This T cell receptor (beta chain) is from a study of cytomegalovirus exposure and HLA in healthy donors. Use of 60 Vbeta and 13 Jbeta primers characterized the PCR. TCRdb's copy holds only in-frame clones and misses some; the assay was immunoSEQ multiplex PCR. The table records about 130,000 clones, roughly four fifths of them present only once. CDR3 length equals 13 residues. Trimming cost V 3 bases and J 5 bases, with 10 bases left between them. Germline V gene lookup returns CDR1 KGHSH and CDR2 LQKENI. Whole-study results and caveats: The records held CMV serostatus as the only immune exposure information. Later, an analysis showed that TCR beta chains associated with HLA were more clonally expanded than others that were equally common. In an earlier analysis, productive rearrangement rates for most beta V segments clustered near 87% or 30%.

Worth noting for this clone: What it binds is unknown.

V gene TRBV18 combines with J gene TRBJ2-5, with a tentative D call TRBD2 (7 bases). This TCR derives from a male donor in good health and CMV-seronegative. Sequenced material: PBMCs. This CDR3 is CASSPRGGETQYF. Written as DNA, the CDR3 is TGTGCCAGCTCACCCAGGGGAGGGGAGACCCAGTACTTC.